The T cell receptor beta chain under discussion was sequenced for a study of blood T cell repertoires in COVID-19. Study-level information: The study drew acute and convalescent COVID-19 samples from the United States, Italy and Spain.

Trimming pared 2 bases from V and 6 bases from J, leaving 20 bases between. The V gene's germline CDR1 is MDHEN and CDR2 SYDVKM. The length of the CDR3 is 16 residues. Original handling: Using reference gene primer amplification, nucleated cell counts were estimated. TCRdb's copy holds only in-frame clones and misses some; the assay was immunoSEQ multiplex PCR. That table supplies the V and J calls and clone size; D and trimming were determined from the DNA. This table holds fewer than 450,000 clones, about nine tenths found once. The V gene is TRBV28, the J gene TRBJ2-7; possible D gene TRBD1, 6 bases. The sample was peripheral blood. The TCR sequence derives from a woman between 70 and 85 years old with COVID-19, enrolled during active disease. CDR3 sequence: CASSLRRTVNPSEQYF. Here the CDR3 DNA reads TGTGCCAGCAGTTTAAGGCGGACAGTGAATCCTAGCGAGCAGTACTTC.